Listed below are T cell receptor beta chains from one sample, sequenced in a study of OX40 agonist ivuxolimab in advanced cancers. Profiled with immunoSEQ multiplex PCR; TCRdb holds only in-frame clones, not every one. Of about 82,000 clones listed, around four fifths were seen once; the top ten hold 0.75% to 1%. This sample comprised CD4+ or CD8+ T cells sorted from blood, obtained in a trial of the OX40 agonist ivuxolimab. These receptor sequences come from an adult with an advanced solid tumor such as melanoma, head and neck, liver or kidney cancer. Both conserved end residues are part of each CDR3. A D gene is named only where the DNA matches it firmly.

d_gene: TRBD2; v_gene: TRBV7-8; j_gene: TRBJ2-5; CDR3nt: TGTGCCAGCAGCTTAGGTGGGACTAGCGGGTACTACGAGGAGACCCAGTACTTC; CDR3aa: CASSLGGTSGYYEETQYF
d_gene: TRBD1; v_gene: TRBV9; j_gene: TRBJ1-4; CDR3nt: TGTGCCAGCAGCGCACAGGGGGAACTGTTTTTT; CDR3aa: CASSAQGELFF
d_gene: -; v_gene: TRBV29-1; j_gene: TRBJ2-5; CDR3nt: TGCAGCGTGGATGGACAGCTTCAAGAGACCCAGTACTTC; CDR3aa: CSVDGQLQETQYF
d_gene: -; v_gene: TRBV25-1; j_gene: TRBJ2-2; CDR3nt: TGTGCCAGCAGTGAATCAATGGGGGCGGTGACCGGGGAGCTGTTTTTT; CDR3aa: CASSESMGAVTGELFF
d_gene: TRBD1; v_gene: TRBV6-1; j_gene: TRBJ1-4; CDR3nt: TGTGCCAGCATCGGGGGACAGGGCGGTAATGAAAAACTGTTTTTT; CDR3aa: CASIGGQGGNEKLFF
d_gene: -; v_gene: TRBV19; j_gene: TRBJ2-7; CDR3nt: TGTGCCAGTAGTATAGTTGGGCGGTTCTCGGGGGAATCCTACGAGCAGTACTTC; CDR3aa: CASSIVGRFSGESYEQYF
d_gene: -; v_gene: TRBV7-2; j_gene: TRBJ1-4; CDR3nt: TGTGCCAGCAGCCTAAGCGGGGTCGAAAAACTGTTTTTT; CDR3aa: CASSLSGVEKLFF
d_gene: TRBD2; v_gene: TRBV7-2; j_gene: TRBJ2-7; CDR3nt: TGTGCCAGCAGCTTGACTAGCGGGGGCTACGAGCAGTACTTC; CDR3aa: CASSLTSGGYEQYF
d_gene: -; v_gene: TRBV5-1; j_gene: TRBJ2-7; CDR3nt: TGCGCCAGCACCACCCGGGCGGGGCAGAACGAGCAGTACTTC; CDR3aa: CASTTRAGQNEQYF
d_gene: TRBD2; v_gene: TRBV5-1; j_gene: TRBJ2-7; CDR3nt: TGCGCCAGCAGCTTGGTAGCGGGACTCTACGAGCAGTACTTC; CDR3aa: CASSLVAGLYEQYF
d_gene: -; v_gene: TRBV6-5; j_gene: TRBJ2-2; CDR3nt: TGTGCCAGCAGTTCTCCAGACCGAGGGGGATGGCTGTTTTTT; CDR3aa: CASSSPDRGGWLFF
d_gene: -; v_gene: TRBV5-1; j_gene: TRBJ2-3; CDR3nt: TGCGCCAGCAGCCCCTCTCGCGGTGGCACAGATACGCAGTATTTT; CDR3aa: CASSPSRGGTDTQYF
d_gene: -; v_gene: TRBV19; j_gene: TRBJ1-5; CDR3nt: TGTGCCAGTAGTATCCGCGCCAAGCCCCAGCATTTT; CDR3aa: CASSIRAKPQHF
d_gene: -; v_gene: TRBV5-1; j_gene: TRBJ2-6; CDR3nt: TGCGCCAGCAGCTCCGTCCTTCTCTCTGGGGCCAACGTCCTGACTTTC; CDR3aa: CASSSVLLSGANVLTF
d_gene: -; v_gene: TRBV14; j_gene: TRBJ2-3; CDR3nt: TGTGCCAGCAGCCAGAACCATAAAGATACGCAGTATTTT; CDR3aa: CASSQNHKDTQYF
d_gene: -; v_gene: TRBV7-2; j_gene: TRBJ2-7; CDR3nt: TGTGCCAGCAGCTTAGATCGGAGAAGGAGGGCAACCCCCTACGAGCAGTACTTC; CDR3aa: CASSLDRRRRATPYEQYF
d_gene: TRBD2; v_gene: TRBV7-2; j_gene: TRBJ2-5; CDR3nt: TGTGCCAGCAGCTTAGTAGCGGGGGGCTCCGAGACCCAGTACTTC; CDR3aa: CASSLVAGGSETQYF
d_gene: -; v_gene: TRBV4-1; j_gene: TRBJ1-5; CDR3nt: TGCGCCAGCAGCCTTTCGGACGGAGATCAGCCCCAGCATTTT; CDR3aa: CASSLSDGDQPQHF
d_gene: -; v_gene: TRBV29-1; j_gene: TRBJ1-1; CDR3nt: TGCAGCGCCTTCGACAGGCTCAGTGGAGCTTTCTTT; CDR3aa: CSAFDRLSGAFF